These T cell receptor beta chains were read from a single sample in a study of PD-1 blockade in classical Hodgkin lymphoma. Sequencing used immunoSEQ multiplex PCR; TCRdb keeps in-frame clones, though not all of them. The table includes some 100,000 clones, roughly 89% detected once. Source: peripheral blood mononuclear cells (PBMCs), taken at baseline. Every receptor here comes from a human donor with classical Hodgkin lymphoma. Each CDR3 is given with its conserved first and last residue. D genes are given only for firm matches. Some rows mark clone size as missing; the rest say once, few, many or name a class of expanded clone.

cdr3_length: 16; j_call: TRBJ2-7; clone_size: -; d_call: -; v_call: TRBV6-6; cdr3_nt: TGTGCCAGCAGTTCGCTAACCGGGACTTACTTCTACGAGCAGTACTTC; cdr3_aa: CASSSLTGTYFYEQYF
cdr3_length: 16; j_call: TRBJ2-7; clone_size: -; d_call: -; v_call: TRBV11-2; cdr3_nt: TGTGCCAGCAGCTTAGCCCCGCGGACCGACTCCTACGAGCAGTACTTC; cdr3_aa: CASSLAPRTDSYEQYF
cdr3_length: 14; j_call: TRBJ2-1; clone_size: -; d_call: -; v_call: TRBV5-1; cdr3_nt: TGCGCCAGCAGCTTAAGCACAGGCTACAATGAGCAGTTCTTC; cdr3_aa: CASSLSTGYNEQFF
cdr3_length: 16; j_call: TRBJ2-5; clone_size: -; d_call: -; v_call: TRBV27; cdr3_nt: TGTGCCAGCAGTTCTACTTTATATGTGGGTTTCGAGACCCAGTACTTC; cdr3_aa: CASSSTLYVGFETQYF
cdr3_length: 15; j_call: TRBJ1-1; clone_size: -; d_call: -; v_call: TRBV7-9; cdr3_nt: TGTGCCAGCAGCTTAGGGTCCACGAGGAACACTGAAGCTTTCTTT; cdr3_aa: CASSLGSTRNTEAFF
cdr3_length: 17; j_call: TRBJ1-4; clone_size: -; d_call: -; v_call: TRBV29-1; cdr3_nt: TGCAGCGCATTTGAGCCTAGGGCGGCCTACGAGAATGAAAAACTGTTTTTT; cdr3_aa: CSAFEPRAAYENEKLFF
cdr3_length: 10; j_call: TRBJ1-1; clone_size: -; d_call: -; v_call: TRBV30; cdr3_nt: TGTGCCTGGAGTGAGAGTGAAGCTTTCTTT; cdr3_aa: CAWSESEAFF
cdr3_length: 17; j_call: TRBJ2-7; clone_size: -; d_call: -; v_call: TRBV6-1; cdr3_nt: TGTGCCAGCAGTGATGAGATTAGCGGCACCTTCTCCTACGAGCAGTACTTC; cdr3_aa: CASSDEISGTFSYEQYF
cdr3_length: 15; j_call: TRBJ1-4; clone_size: -; d_call: -; v_call: TRBV15; cdr3_nt: TGTGCCACCAGCTGGCTTCGAGGGACTAATGAAAAACTGTTTTTT; cdr3_aa: CATSWLRGTNEKLFF
cdr3_length: 15; j_call: TRBJ2-3; clone_size: -; d_call: TRBD1; v_call: TRBV10-3; cdr3_nt: TGTGCCATCAGTTGGGGACAGGGGAACAGAGATACGCAGTATTTT; cdr3_aa: CAISWGQGNRDTQYF
cdr3_length: 11; j_call: TRBJ2-7; clone_size: -; d_call: -; v_call: TRBV7-2; cdr3_nt: TGTGCCAGCAGCTCTACCCCAGACTTGTACTTC; cdr3_aa: CASSSTPDLYF
cdr3_length: 14; j_call: TRBJ2-7; clone_size: -; d_call: -; v_call: TRBV5-6; cdr3_nt: TGTGCCAGCAGCTTGGGTCGGAATACCTACGAGCAGTACTTC; cdr3_aa: CASSLGRNTYEQYF
cdr3_length: 11; j_call: TRBJ2-1; clone_size: -; d_call: -; v_call: TRBV27; cdr3_nt: TGTGCCAGCAGTCACTCCAATGAGCAGTTCTTC; cdr3_aa: CASSHSNEQFF
cdr3_length: 15; j_call: TRBJ2-7; clone_size: -; d_call: -; v_call: TRBV10-1; cdr3_nt: TGCGCCAGCAGTGGCCGGGACATTGCCCCCTACGAGCAGTACTTC; cdr3_aa: CASSGRDIAPYEQYF
cdr3_length: 13; j_call: TRBJ1-2; clone_size: -; d_call: -; v_call: TRBV28; cdr3_nt: TGTGCCAGCAGTTTAAGGCAGCCATATGGCTACACCTTC; cdr3_aa: CASSLRQPYGYTF
cdr3_length: 20; j_call: TRBJ1-2; clone_size: -; d_call: TRBD1; v_call: TRBV2; cdr3_nt: TGTGCCAGCAGTGAAGCGCTTCGAGAGACAGGGGGCCTTCCTAACTATGGCTACACCTTC; cdr3_aa: CASSEALRETGGLPNYGYTF
cdr3_length: 16; j_call: TRBJ1-2; clone_size: -; d_call: TRBD1; v_call: TRBV7-2; cdr3_nt: TGTGCCAGCAGCTTAGCGCCAGCAGGGGGTAATTTTGGCTACACCTTC; cdr3_aa: CASSLAPAGGNFGYTF
cdr3_length: 10; j_call: TRBJ1-1; clone_size: -; d_call: -; v_call: TRBV20-1; cdr3_nt: TGCAGTTCAGGTAACACTGAAGCTTTCTTT; cdr3_aa: CSSGNTEAFF
cdr3_length: 13; j_call: TRBJ1-2; clone_size: -; d_call: -; v_call: TRBV21-1; cdr3_nt: TGTGCCAGCAGCATCGTGCCAAACTATGGCTACACCTTC; cdr3_aa: CASSIVPNYGYTF
cdr3_length: 13; j_call: TRBJ2-7; clone_size: once; d_call: -; v_call: TRBV25-1; cdr3_nt: TGTGCCAGCAGTGGCGCCAGGACCAACGAGCAGTACTTC; cdr3_aa: CASSGARTNEQYF
cdr3_length: 14; j_call: TRBJ2-5; clone_size: -; d_call: TRBD1; v_call: TRBV25-1; cdr3_nt: TGTGCCAGCACTCCCGACAGGGCCCAAGAGACCCAGTACTTC; cdr3_aa: CASTPDRAQETQYF
cdr3_length: 11; j_call: TRBJ1-1; clone_size: -; d_call: -; v_call: TRBV27; cdr3_nt: TGTGCCAGCCGGAGAAACACTGAAGCTTTCTTT; cdr3_aa: CASRRNTEAFF
cdr3_length: 16; j_call: TRBJ2-3; clone_size: -; d_call: -; v_call: TRBV7-9; cdr3_nt: TGTGCCAGCAGCTTAACGGCCAGCCCTAGCACAGATACGCAGTATTTT; cdr3_aa: CASSLTASPSTDTQYF
cdr3_length: 16; j_call: TRBJ2-3; clone_size: -; d_call: -; v_call: TRBV5-5; cdr3_nt: TGTGCCAGCAGCTTGTGGACATCAACCCGCACAGATACGCAGTATTTT; cdr3_aa: CASSLWTSTRTDTQYF
cdr3_length: 16; j_call: TRBJ2-1; clone_size: -; d_call: TRBD2; v_call: TRBV5-1; cdr3_nt: TGCGCCAGCAGCTTGATTAGCGGGCCTTCCTACAATGAGCAGTTCTTC; cdr3_aa: CASSLISGPSYNEQFF
cdr3_length: 12; j_call: TRBJ1-2; clone_size: -; d_call: -; v_call: TRBV21-1; cdr3_nt: TGTGCCAGCAGCGGGGGGTGGCATGGCTACACCTTC; cdr3_aa: CASSGGWHGYTF
cdr3_length: 18; j_call: TRBJ2-1; clone_size: -; d_call: TRBD2; v_call: TRBV27; cdr3_nt: TGTGCCAGCAGTTTCGCCCTAGCGGGGGGCCTCTCCTACAATGAGCAGTTCTTC; cdr3_aa: CASSFALAGGLSYNEQFF
cdr3_length: 14; j_call: TRBJ2-7; clone_size: -; d_call: TRBD1; v_call: TRBV28; cdr3_nt: TGTGCCAGCAGTTTATACGGGACAGGGGGCGAGCAGTACTTC; cdr3_aa: CASSLYGTGGEQYF
cdr3_length: 13; j_call: TRBJ1-1; clone_size: -; d_call: -; v_call: TRBV5-1; cdr3_nt: TGCGCCAGCAGCTCTGCCCCGAACACTGAAGCTTTCTTT; cdr3_aa: CASSSAPNTEAFF
cdr3_length: 15; j_call: TRBJ1-4; clone_size: -; d_call: TRBD1; v_call: TRBV6-1; cdr3_nt: TGTGCCATTTCGACAGGGGGGATTCTTAATGAAAAACTGTTTTTT; cdr3_aa: CAISTGGILNEKLFF
cdr3_length: 16; j_call: TRBJ2-7; clone_size: -; d_call: TRBD2; v_call: TRBV18; cdr3_nt: TGTGCCAGCTCACCAGCAGTGACTAGCAATCCCCACGAGCAGTACTTC; cdr3_aa: CASSPAVTSNPHEQYF
cdr3_length: 16; j_call: TRBJ2-5; clone_size: -; d_call: TRBD2; v_call: TRBV2; cdr3_nt: TGTGCCAGCACGAGCCAGACTAGCGGGAGAGGAGAGACCCAGTACTTC; cdr3_aa: CASTSQTSGRGETQYF
cdr3_length: 15; j_call: TRBJ2-7; clone_size: -; d_call: -; v_call: TRBV30; cdr3_nt: TGTGCCTGGAGTGCCCTGGGGGGGCAAACCTACGAGCAGTACTTC; cdr3_aa: CAWSALGGQTYEQYF
cdr3_length: 18; j_call: TRBJ1-1; clone_size: -; d_call: -; v_call: TRBV28; cdr3_nt: TGTGCCAGCAGTTCGCCGTTCCGAACGTACACCTCTAAGGGGGAAGCTTTCTTT; cdr3_aa: CASSSPFRTYTSKGEAFF
cdr3_length: 14; j_call: TRBJ2-2; clone_size: -; d_call: -; v_call: TRBV6-5; cdr3_nt: TGTGCCAGCAGTTCCTACTCGAACACCGGGGAGCTGTTTTTT; cdr3_aa: CASSSYSNTGELFF
cdr3_length: 11; j_call: TRBJ1-1; clone_size: -; d_call: -; v_call: TRBV7-9; cdr3_nt: TGTGCCAGCAGCTTAGCCACTGAAGCTTTCTTT; cdr3_aa: CASSLATEAFF
cdr3_length: 14; j_call: TRBJ2-7; clone_size: -; d_call: TRBD1; v_call: TRBV9; cdr3_nt: TGTGCCAGCAGCGGGCGAACAGGGGCGTACGAGCAGTACTTC; cdr3_aa: CASSGRTGAYEQYF
cdr3_length: 19; j_call: TRBJ2-2; clone_size: few; d_call: TRBD2; v_call: TRBV7-8; cdr3_nt: TGTGCCAGCAGCTCCTGGGGACTAGCGGGAGGGTTGAGTACCGGGGAGCTGTTTTTT; cdr3_aa: CASSSWGLAGGLSTGELFF
cdr3_length: 14; j_call: TRBJ2-2; clone_size: -; d_call: -; v_call: TRBV6-5; cdr3_nt: TGTGCCAGCAGCTATGGAAGGAACACCGGGGAGCTGTTTTTT; cdr3_aa: CASSYGRNTGELFF
cdr3_length: 14; j_call: TRBJ2-7; clone_size: -; d_call: -; v_call: TRBV5-1; cdr3_nt: TGCGCCAGCAGCTTGGCCTGGACAACCTACGAGCAGTACTTC; cdr3_aa: CASSLAWTTYEQYF
cdr3_length: 14; j_call: TRBJ1-1; clone_size: -; d_call: -; v_call: TRBV15; cdr3_nt: TGTGCCACCAGCGGGGGGGGCCCGAGGGTTGAAGCTTTCTTT; cdr3_aa: CATSGGGPRVEAFF
cdr3_length: 14; j_call: TRBJ2-7; clone_size: -; d_call: TRBD1; v_call: TRBV2; cdr3_nt: TGTGCCAGCAGTGAGAACAGGGGGGCCTACGAGCAGTACTTC; cdr3_aa: CASSENRGAYEQYF
cdr3_length: 14; j_call: TRBJ2-7; clone_size: -; d_call: -; v_call: TRBV5-1; cdr3_nt: TGCGCCAGCAGGTATTATTCTGACGCCTACGAGCAGTACTTC; cdr3_aa: CASRYYSDAYEQYF
cdr3_length: 11; j_call: TRBJ1-2; clone_size: -; d_call: TRBD1; v_call: TRBV2; cdr3_nt: TGTGCCAGCCCCGGGACAGACGGCTACACCTTC; cdr3_aa: CASPGTDGYTF
cdr3_length: 13; j_call: TRBJ1-5; clone_size: -; d_call: -; v_call: TRBV27; cdr3_nt: TGTGCCAGCAGTTTCTCAATCGATCAGCCCCAGCATTTT; cdr3_aa: CASSFSIDQPQHF
cdr3_length: 15; j_call: TRBJ2-7; clone_size: -; d_call: TRBD1; v_call: TRBV28; cdr3_nt: TGTGCCAGCAGTTTACCCCGACAGGGAGTCTACGAGCAGTACTTC; cdr3_aa: CASSLPRQGVYEQYF